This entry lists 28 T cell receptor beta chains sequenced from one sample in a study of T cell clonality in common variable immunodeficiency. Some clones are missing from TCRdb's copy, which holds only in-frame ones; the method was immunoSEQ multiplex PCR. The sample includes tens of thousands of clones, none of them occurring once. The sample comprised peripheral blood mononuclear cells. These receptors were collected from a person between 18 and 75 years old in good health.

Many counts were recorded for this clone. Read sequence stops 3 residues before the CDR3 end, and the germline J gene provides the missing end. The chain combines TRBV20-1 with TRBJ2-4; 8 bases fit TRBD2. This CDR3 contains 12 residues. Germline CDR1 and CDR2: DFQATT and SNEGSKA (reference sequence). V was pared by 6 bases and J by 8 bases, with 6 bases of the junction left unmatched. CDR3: CSAGKREHIQYF. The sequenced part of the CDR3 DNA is TGCAGTGCCGGGAAGCGGGAGCACATT.

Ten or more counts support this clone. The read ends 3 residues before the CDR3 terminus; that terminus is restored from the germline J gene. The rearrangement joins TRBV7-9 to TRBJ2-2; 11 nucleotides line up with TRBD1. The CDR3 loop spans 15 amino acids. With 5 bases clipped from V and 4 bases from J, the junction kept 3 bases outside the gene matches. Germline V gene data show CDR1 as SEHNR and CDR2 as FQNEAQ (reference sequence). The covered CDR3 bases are TGTGCCAGCAGCCCCGGGACAGGGGGCACCGGGGAG. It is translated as CASSPGTGGTGE. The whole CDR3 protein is CASSPGTGGTGELFF.

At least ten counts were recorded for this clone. The sequenced part of the CDR3 DNA is TGCAGTGCTGCCTGGACAGGGAGGATTGGCAATCAGCCC. Its translation: CSAAWTGRIGNQP. The entire CDR3 protein is CSAAWTGRIGNQPQHF. The gene calls are TRBV20-1 and TRBJ1-5, with 8 bases matching TRBD1. The CDR3 extends 3 residues past the end of the read, so its final part is completed from the germline J gene. Germline V gives CDR1 DFQATT, CDR2 SNEGSKA (reference sequence). The ends lost 5 bases at V and 2 bases at J; junction bases unmatched: 11. The length of the CDR3 is 16 residues.

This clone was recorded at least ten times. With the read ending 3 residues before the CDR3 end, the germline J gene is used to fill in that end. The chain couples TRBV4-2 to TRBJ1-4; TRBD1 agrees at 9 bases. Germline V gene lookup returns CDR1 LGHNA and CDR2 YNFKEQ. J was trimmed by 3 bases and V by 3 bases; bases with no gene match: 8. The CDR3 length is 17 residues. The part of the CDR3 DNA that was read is TGTGCCAGCAGCCAGGAGGACAGGGGTACGGCTAATGAAAAA. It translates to CASSQEDRGTANEK. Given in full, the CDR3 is CASSQEDRGTANEKLFF.

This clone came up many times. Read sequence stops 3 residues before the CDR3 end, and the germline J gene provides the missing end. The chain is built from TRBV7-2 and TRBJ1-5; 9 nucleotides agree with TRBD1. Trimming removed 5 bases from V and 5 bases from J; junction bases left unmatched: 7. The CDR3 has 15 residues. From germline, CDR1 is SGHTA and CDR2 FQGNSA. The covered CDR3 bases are TGTGCCAGCAGCCTAGGGACAGGGCGGGATCAGCCC. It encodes CASSLGTGRDQP. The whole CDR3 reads CASSLGTGRDQPQHF. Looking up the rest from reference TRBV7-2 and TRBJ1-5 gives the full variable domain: GAGVSQSPSNKVTEKGKDVELRCDPISGHTALYWYRQSLGQGLEFLIYFQGNSAPDKSGLPSDRFSAERTGGSVSTLTIQRTQQEDSAVYLCASSLGTGRDQPQHFGDGTRLSIL.

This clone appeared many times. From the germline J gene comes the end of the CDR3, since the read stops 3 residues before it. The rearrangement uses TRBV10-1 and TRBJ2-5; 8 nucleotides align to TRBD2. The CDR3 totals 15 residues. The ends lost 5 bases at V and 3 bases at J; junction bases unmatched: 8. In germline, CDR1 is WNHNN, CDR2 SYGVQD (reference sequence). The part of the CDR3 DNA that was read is TGCGCCAGCAGTTTTCAGCGGGAGAGGGAAGAGACC. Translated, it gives CASSFQREREET. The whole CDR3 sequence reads CASSFQREREETQYF.

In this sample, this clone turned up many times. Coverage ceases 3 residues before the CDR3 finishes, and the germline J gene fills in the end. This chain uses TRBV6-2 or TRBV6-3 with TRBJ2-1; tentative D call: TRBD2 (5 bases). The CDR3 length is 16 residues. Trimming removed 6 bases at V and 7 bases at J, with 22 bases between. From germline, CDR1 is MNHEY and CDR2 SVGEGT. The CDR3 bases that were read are TGTGCCAGCAGGAGAGATACTAGTTTTCTATGGAATGAG. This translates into CASRRDTSFLWNE. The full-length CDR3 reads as CASRRDTSFLWNEQFF.

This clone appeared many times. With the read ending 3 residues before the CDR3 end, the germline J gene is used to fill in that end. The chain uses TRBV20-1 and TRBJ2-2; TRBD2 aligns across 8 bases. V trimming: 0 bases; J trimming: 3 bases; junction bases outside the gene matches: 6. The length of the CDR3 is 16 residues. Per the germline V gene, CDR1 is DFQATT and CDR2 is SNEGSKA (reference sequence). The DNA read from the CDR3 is TGCAGTGCTAGAGATCTCCGGGAGGGGTACACCGGGGAG. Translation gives CSARDLREGYTGE. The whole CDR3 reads CSARDLREGYTGELFF.

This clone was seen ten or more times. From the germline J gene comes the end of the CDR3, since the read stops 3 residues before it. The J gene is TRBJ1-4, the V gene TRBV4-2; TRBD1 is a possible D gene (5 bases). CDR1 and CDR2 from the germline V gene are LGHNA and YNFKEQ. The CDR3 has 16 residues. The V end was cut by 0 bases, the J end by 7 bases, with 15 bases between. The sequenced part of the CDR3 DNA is TGTGCCAGCAGCCAAGATCGAGCAGGGTCCGGTGAAAAA. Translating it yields CASSQDRAGSGEK. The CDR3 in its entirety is CASSQDRAGSGEKLFF.

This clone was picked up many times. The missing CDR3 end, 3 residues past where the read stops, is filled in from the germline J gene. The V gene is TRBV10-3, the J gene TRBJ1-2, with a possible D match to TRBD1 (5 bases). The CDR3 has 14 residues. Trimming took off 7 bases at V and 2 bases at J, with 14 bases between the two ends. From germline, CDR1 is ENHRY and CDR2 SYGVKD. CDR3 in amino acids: CAIIGDGGNYGYTF. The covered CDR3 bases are TGTGCCATCATCGGGGATGGGGGGAACTATGGC.

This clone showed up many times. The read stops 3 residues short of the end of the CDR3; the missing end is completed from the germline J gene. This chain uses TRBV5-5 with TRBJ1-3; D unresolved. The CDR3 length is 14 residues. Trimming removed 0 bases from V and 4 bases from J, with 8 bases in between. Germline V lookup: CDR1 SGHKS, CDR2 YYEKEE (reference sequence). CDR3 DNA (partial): TGTGCCAGCAGCTTGGTTACAGAAGGAAACACC. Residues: CASSLVTEGNT. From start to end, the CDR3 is CASSLVTEGNTIYF.

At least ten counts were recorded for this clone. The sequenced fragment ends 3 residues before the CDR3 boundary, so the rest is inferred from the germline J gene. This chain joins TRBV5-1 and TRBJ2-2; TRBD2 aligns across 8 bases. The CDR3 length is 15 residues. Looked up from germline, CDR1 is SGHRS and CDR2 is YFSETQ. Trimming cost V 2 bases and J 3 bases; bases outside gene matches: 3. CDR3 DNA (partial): TGCGCCAGCAGCTTAGGAGCGGGAGACACCGGGGAG. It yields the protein CASSLGAGDTGE. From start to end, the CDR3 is CASSLGAGDTGELFF.

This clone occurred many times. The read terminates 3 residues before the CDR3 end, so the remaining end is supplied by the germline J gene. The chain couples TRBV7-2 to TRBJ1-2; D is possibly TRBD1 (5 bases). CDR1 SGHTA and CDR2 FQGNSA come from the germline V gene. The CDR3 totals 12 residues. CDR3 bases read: TGTGCCAGCAGCTTAGCCGACAGAGGC. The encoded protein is CASSLADRG. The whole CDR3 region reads CASSLADRGYTF.

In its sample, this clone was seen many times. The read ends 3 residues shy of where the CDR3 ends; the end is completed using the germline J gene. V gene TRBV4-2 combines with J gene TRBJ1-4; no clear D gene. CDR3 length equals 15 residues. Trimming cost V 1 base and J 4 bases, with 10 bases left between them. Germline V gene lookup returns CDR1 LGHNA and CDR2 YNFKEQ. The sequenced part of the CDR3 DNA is TGTGCCAGCAGCCAAGGAGGACTGAGTAATGAAAAA. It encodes CASSQGGLSNEK. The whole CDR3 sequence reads CASSQGGLSNEKLFF.

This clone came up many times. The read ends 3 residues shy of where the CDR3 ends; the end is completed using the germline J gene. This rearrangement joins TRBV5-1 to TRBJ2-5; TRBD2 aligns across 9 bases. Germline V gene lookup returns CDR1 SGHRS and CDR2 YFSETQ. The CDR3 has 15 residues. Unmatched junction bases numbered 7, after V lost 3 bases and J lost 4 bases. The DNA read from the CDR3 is TGCGCCAGCAGCTCTTTAGCGGGAGATCGAGAGACC. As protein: CASSSLAGDRET. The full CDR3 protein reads CASSSLAGDRETQYF.

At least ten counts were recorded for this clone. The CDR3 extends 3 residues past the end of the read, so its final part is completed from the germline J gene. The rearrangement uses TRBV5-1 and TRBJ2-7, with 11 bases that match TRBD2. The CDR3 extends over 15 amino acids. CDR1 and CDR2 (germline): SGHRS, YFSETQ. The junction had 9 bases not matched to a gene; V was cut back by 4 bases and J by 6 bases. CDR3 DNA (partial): TGCGCCAGCAGCCCCGATAGCGGGAGGGCCTCCGAG. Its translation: CASSPDSGRASE. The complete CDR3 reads CASSPDSGRASEQYF.

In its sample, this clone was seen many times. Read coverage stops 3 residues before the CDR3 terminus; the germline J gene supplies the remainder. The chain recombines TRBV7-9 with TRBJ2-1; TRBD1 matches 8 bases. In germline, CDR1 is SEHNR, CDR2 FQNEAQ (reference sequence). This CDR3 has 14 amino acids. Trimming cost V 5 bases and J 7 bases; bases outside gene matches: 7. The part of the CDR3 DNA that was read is TGTGCCAGCAGCCAAGGACAGGGATGGAATGAG. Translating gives CASSQGQGWNE. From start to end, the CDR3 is CASSQGQGWNEQFF.

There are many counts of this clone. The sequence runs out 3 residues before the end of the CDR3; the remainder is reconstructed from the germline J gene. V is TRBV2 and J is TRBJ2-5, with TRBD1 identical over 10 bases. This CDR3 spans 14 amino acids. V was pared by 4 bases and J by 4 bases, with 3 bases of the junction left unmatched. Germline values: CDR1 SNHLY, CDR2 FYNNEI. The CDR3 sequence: CASSGDRGGETQYF. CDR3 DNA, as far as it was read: TGTGCCAGCAGTGGGGACAGGGGAGGAGAGACC.

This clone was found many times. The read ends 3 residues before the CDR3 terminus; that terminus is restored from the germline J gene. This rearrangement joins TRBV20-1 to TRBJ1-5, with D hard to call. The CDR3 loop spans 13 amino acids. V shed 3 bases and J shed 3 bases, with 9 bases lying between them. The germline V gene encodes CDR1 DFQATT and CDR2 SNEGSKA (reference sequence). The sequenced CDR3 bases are TGCAGTGCTAGCCATGCCTACAATCAGCCC. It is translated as CSASHAYNQP. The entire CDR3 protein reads CSASHAYNQPQHF.

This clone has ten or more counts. The part of the CDR3 DNA that was read is TGCAGCTCCAAACTAGGAGGCGAG. It is translated as CSSKLGGE. The whole CDR3 sequence is CSSKLGGEQYF. The chain has TRBV29-1 and TRBJ2-7, with TRBD2 as a possible D gene (5 bases). With the read ending 3 residues before the CDR3 end, the germline J gene is used to fill in that end. The CDR3 sequence is 11 residues long. Trimming removed 8 bases at V and 6 bases at J, with 14 bases between. In germline, CDR1 is SQVTM, CDR2 ANQGSEA.

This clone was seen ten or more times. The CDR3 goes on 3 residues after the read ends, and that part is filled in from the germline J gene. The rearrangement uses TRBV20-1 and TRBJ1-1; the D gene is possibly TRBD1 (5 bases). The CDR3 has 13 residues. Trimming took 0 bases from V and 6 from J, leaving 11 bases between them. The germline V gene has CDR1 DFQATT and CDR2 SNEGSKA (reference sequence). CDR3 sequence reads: CSAREGGVAEAFF. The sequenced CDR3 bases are TGCAGTGCTAGAGAAGGAGGGGTCGCTGAA.

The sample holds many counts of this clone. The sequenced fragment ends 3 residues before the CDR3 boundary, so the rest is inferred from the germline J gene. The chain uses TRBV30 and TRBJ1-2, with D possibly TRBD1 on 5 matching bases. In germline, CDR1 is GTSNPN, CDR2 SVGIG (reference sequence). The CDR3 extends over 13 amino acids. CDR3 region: CAFSREVHYGYTF. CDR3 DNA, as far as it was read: TGTGCCTTCTCCAGGGAGGTGCATTACGGC.

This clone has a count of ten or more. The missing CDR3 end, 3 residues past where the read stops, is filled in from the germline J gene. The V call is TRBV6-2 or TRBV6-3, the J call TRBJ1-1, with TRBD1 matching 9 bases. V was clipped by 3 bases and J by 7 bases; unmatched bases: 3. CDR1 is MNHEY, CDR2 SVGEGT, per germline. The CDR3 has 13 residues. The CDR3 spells CASSYGTGFEAFF. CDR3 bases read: TGTGCCAGCAGTTATGGGACAGGGTTTGAA.

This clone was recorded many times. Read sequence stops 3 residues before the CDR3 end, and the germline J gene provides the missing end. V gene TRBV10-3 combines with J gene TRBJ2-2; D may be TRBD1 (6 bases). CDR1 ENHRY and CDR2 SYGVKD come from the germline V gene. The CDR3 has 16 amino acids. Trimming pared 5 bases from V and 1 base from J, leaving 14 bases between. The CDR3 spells CAISNYGTLNTGELFF. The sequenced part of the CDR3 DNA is TGTGCCATCAGTAACTATGGGACACTGAACACCGGGGAG.

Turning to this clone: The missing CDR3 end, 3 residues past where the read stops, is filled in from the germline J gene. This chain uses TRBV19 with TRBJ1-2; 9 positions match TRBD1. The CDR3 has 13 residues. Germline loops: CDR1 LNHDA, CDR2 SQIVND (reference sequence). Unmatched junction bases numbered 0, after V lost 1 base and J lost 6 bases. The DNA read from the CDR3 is TGTGCCAGTAGTATAGGGACAGGGGATGGC. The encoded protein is CASSIGTGDG. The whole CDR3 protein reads CASSIGTGDGYTF.

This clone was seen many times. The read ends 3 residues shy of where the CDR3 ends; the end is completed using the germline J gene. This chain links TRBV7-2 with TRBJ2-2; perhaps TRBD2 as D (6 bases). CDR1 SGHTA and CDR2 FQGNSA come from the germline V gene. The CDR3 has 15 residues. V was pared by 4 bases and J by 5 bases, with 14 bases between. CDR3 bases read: TGTGCCAGCAGCTCGGCGGGGTGGGGTACCGGGGAG. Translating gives CASSSAGWGTGE. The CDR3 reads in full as CASSSAGWGTGELFF.

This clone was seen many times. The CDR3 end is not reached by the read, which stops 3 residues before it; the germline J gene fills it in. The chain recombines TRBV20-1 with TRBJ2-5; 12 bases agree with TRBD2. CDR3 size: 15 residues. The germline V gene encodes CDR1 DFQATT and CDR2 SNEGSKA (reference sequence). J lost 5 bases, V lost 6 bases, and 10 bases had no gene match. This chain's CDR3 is CSALILTSGSETQYF. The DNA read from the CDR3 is TGCAGTGCCCTCATTTTGACTAGCGGGAGCGAGACC.

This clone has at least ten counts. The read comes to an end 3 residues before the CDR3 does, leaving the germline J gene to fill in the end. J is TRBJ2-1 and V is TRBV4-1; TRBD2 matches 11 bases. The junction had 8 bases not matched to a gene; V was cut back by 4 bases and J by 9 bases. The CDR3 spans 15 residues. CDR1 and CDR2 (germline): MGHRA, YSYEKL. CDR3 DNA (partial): TGCGCCAGCAGCCTAGCGGGAGGGCGGGTTGGTGAG. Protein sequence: CASSLAGGRVGE. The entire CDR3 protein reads CASSLAGGRVGEQFF.